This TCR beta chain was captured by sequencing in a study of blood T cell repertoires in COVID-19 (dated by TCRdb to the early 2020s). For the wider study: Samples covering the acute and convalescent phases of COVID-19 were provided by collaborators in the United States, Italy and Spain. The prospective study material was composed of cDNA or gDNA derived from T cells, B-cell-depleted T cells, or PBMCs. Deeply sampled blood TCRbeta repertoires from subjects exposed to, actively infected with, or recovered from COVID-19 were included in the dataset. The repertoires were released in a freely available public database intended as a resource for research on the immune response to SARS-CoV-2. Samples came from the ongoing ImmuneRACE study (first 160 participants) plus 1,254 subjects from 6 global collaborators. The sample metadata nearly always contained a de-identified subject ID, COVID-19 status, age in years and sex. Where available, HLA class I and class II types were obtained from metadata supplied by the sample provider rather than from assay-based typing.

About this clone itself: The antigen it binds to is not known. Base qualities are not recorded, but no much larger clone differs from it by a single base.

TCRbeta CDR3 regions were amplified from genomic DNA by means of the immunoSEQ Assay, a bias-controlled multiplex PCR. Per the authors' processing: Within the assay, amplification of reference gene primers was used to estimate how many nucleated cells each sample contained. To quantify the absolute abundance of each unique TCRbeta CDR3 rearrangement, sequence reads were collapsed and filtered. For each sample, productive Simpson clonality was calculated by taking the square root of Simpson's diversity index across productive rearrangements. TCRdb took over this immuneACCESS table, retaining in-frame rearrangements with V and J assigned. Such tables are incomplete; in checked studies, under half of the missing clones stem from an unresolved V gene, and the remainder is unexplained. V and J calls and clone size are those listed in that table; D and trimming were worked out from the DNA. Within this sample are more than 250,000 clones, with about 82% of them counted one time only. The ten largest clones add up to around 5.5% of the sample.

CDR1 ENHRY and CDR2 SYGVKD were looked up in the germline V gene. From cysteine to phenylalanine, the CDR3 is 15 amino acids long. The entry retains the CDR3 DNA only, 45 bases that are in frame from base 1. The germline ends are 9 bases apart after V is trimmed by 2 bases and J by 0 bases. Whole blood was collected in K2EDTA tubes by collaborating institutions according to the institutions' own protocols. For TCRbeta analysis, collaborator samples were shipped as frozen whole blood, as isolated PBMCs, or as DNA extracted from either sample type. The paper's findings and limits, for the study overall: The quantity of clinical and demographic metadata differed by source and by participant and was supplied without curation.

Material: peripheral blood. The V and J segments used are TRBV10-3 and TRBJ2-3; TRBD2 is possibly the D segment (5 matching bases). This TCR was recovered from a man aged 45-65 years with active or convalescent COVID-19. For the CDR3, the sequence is CAISEGSSSTDTQYF. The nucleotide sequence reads TGTGCCATCAGTGAGGGGAGCAGTAGCACAGATACGCAGTATTTT.